This TCR beta chain was captured in a study of blood T cell repertoires in COVID-19. The overall study: The samples span acute and convalescent COVID-19 from the United States, Italy and Spain. Sources were T cells, B-cell-depleted T cells, or PBMCs; the material itself was cDNA or gDNA.

In the original processing: Estimated nucleated cell counts came from reference gene primer amplification. Repertoires were generated with immunoSEQ multiplex PCR, while TCRdb's copy carries only in-frame clones and drops some. Clone size and the V and J calls come from that table; the DNA yielded D and trimming. Among around 70,000 clones listed, 91% were seen once. Sequencing used peripheral blood. The clonotype comes from a human donor in a cohort sampled during active COVID-19.

CDR3 in amino acids: CASSSTPLAGVEQYF. CDR3 DNA sequence: TGTGCCAGCAGCTCCACGCCACTAGCGGGAGTCGAGCAGTACTTC. The chain links TRBV7-2 to TRBJ2-7; the match to TRBD2 covers 11 bases. Trimming took 4 bases from V and 6 from J; bases not matched to a gene: 8. Germline CDR1 SGHTA, CDR2 FQGNSA. CDR3 length: 15 amino acids.